The present T cell receptor (beta chain) was sequenced within a study of graft-versus-host responses after intestinal transplantation (dated by TCRdb to about 2021). Study-wide context: The transplants that recipients got were multivisceral, liver-intestinal, or isolated intestinal. Every recipient was given anti-thymocyte globulin induction, followed by about three years of maintenance tacrolimus and steroids. After intestinal transplantation, graft-versus-host and host-versus-graft alloreactive T cell clones in the graft, circulation and bone marrow were tracked using bulk TCR-beta CDR3 sequencing. To identify alloreactive clones, pre-transplant mixed lymphocyte reaction products were sequenced and compared with unstimulated pre-transplant donor and recipient T cells. Of the 20 to 25 intestinal transplant recipients enrolled in the cohort, one of whom was a retransplant, 3 patients without pretransplant specimens were excluded. Donor T cell macrochimerism was defined as a peak of at least 4% donor T cells among recipient peripheral blood mononuclear cells. Rather than going through the commercial service, samples from a few later patients were sequenced in-house on an Illumina MiSeq and processed with MiXCR.

Library preparation employed the immunoSEQ multiplex PCR assay. Adaptive Biotechnologies carried out high-throughput TCR-beta CDR3 sequencing of genomic DNA for most patients. Under the source paper's analysis protocol: TCR sequencing data for roughly 18 patients were retrieved from Adaptive's ImmunoSEQ software; a few other patients were processed with MiXCR and VDJtools. Because the origin of CDR3 nucleotide sequences shared between donor and recipient could not be assigned, those sequences were removed. To be classed as alloreactive, a clone needed at least 2-fold expansion over unstimulated cells and a minimum CFSE-low frequency of 0.002% (template counts) or 0.001% (read counts). A clone was considered mappable if detected in the sequenced pre-transplant spleen, lymph node, or MLR CFSE-low populations of the donor or recipient. Cumulative frequency of alloreactive clones was calculated as a percentage of all sequences weighted by copy number. TCRdb provides this immuneACCESS table in a form limited to in-frame rearrangements. Some clones are lacking; in checked studies, under half of them reflect an unresolved V gene, and why the rest are absent is not known. That table gives V, J and clone size, and the DNA gave D and trimming. The sample contains over 60,000 clones, under 90% of them found a single time. Over 1.5% of the sample goes to the ten largest clones.

On the study overall, not on this receptor specifically: The conclusions were limited by the relatively low number and heterogeneity of the intestinal transplant patients. GvH clones were detected in recipient bone marrow, and some appeared earlier in ileal mucosa or blood, consistent with an intestinal mucosal origin. Early after transplant, peak levels of circulating GvH clones were associated with declines in HvG clones. Patients with donor T cell macrochimerism had high GvH to HvG T cell clonal ratios in their allografts.

A distance of 7 bases separates the germline ends of V and J, which lose 4 bases and 7 bases respectively. The CDR3 holds 12 amino acids from the cysteine to the phenylalanine. Here the CDR3 DNA is all that survives: 36 bases in frame from base 1. According to the germline V gene, CDR1 reads MDHEN and CDR2 reads SYDVKM. This clone appeared once. Its antigen remains undetermined. No clone much larger than this one lies a single base away; base qualities are absent. Dithiothreitol, EDTA incubations and collagenase D digestion were used to isolate intraepithelial and lamina propria lymphocytes from graft specimens. Bulk TCR-beta sequencing was performed on serial intestinal graft biopsy specimens collected as late as 600 days after transplant.

The chain links TRBV28 with TRBJ1-4, with the D gene not confidently named. The specimen comprised ileum tissue, sampled less than 400 days after transplant. This TCR was sampled from a human patient who received an intestinal transplant, so some T cells may come from the graft donor. The nucleotides are TGTGCCAGCAGTTCGGGAAGTGAAAAACTGTTTTTT. Its protein is CASSSGSEKLFF.